The 17 T cell receptor beta chains presented below share a single source sample, sequenced in a study of shared clonotypes between healthy human individuals. Produced via immunoSEQ multiplex PCR; TCRdb's table is partial and in-frame only. The sample holds approximately 2.5 million clones; more than 80% are singletons and the top ten take roughly 0.14%. The sample consisted of naive CD4+ T cells sorted from blood. Subset defined: CD45RA+ positively selected. The receptor source for this set is a man aged 18 to 29 in good health.

The chain employs TRBV18 and TRBJ2-3, with unresolved D. Trimming stripped 3 bases from V and 2 bases from J, with 9 bases between. Germline assignment: CDR1 KGHSH and CDR2 LQKENI. The CDR3 is 14 residues long. The CDR3 is CASSPIWATDTQYF. For the CDR3, the DNA is TGTGCCAGCTCACCCATCTGGGCCACAGATACGCAGTATTTT.

This sequence joins TRBV5-1 and TRBJ2-7; maybe TRBD1 (6 bases). CDR1 is SGHRS, CDR2 YFSETQ, per germline. V was cut by 0 bases and J by 4 bases, with 14 bases left in between. CDR3 length: 15 amino acids. CDR3 residues: CASSLEAGDIYEQYF. CDR3 DNA: TGCGCCAGCAGCTTGGAGGCAGGGGACATTTACGAGCAGTACTTC. Filled out from reference TRBV5-1 and TRBJ2-7, the complete variable domain reads KAGVTQTPRYLIKTRGQQVTLSCSPISGHRSVSWYQQTPGQGLQFLFEYFSETQRNKGNFPGRFSGRQFSNSRSEMNVSTLELGDSALYLCASSLEAGDIYEQYFGPGTRLTVT.

The chain has TRBV7-9 and TRBJ2-7, with D possibly matching TRBD1 (5 bases). Trimming took 2 bases from V and 7 from J, leaving 12 bases between them. The CDR3 sequence is 13 residues long. The germline CDR1 and CDR2 sequences are SEHNR and FQNEAQ (reference sequence). In DNA, the CDR3 is TGTGCCAGCAGCTTAAAGGTTGCAGGGGAGCAGTACTTC. Its protein product is CASSLKVAGEQYF.

This chain uses TRBV7-8 with TRBJ2-5; 8 bases are a match to TRBD2. The V gene's germline CDR1 is SGHVS and CDR2 FQNEAQ. With V trimmed by 5 bases and J by 3 bases, 11 bases remained unmatched. This CDR3 has 16 residues. The CDR3 sequence: CASSRIGAGGEETQYF. CDR3 nucleotides: TGTGCCAGCAGCCGGATCGGGGCGGGGGGCGAAGAGACCCAGTACTTC.

The rearrangement joins TRBV30 to TRBJ2-5; D may be TRBD1 (6 bases). V dropped 2 bases and J dropped 4 bases, with 20 bases sitting between them. Germline V gives CDR1 GTSNPN, CDR2 SVGIG (reference sequence). The CDR3 has 16 amino acids. The CDR3 protein is CAWSPTGWGQAETQYF. As DNA, the CDR3 is TGTGCCTGGAGTCCCACCGGGTGGGGGCAGGCAGAGACCCAGTACTTC.

The chain links TRBV5-1 to TRBJ2-3; D assignment may be TRBD1 or TRBD2 (6 bases each). The CDR3 extends over 15 amino acids. Germline CDR1 SGHRS, CDR2 YFSETQ. Trimming took off 6 bases at V and 3 bases at J, with 17 bases between the two ends. The CDR3 coding sequence is TGCGCCAGCACCTCATTGGGGGGCCGGACAGATACGCAGTATTTT. Protein: CASTSLGGRTDTQYF. The whole variable domain, filled in from reference TRBV5-1 and TRBJ2-3, reads KAGVTQTPRYLIKTRGQQVTLSCSPISGHRSVSWYQQTPGQGLQFLFEYFSETQRNKGNFPGRFSGRQFSNSRSEMNVSTLELGDSALYLCASTSLGGRTDTQYFGPGTRLTVL.

This chain links TRBV19 with TRBJ2-7; perhaps TRBD2 as D (6 bases). V shed 8 bases and J shed 2 bases, with 16 bases lying between them. Germline lookup yields CDR1 LNHDA and CDR2 SQIVND (reference sequence). The CDR3 runs 14 residues. CDR3 coding DNA: TGTGCCAGTGGACGGGGGACCAAGGCCTACGAGCAGTACTTC. As protein: CASGRGTKAYEQYF. The whole variable domain, filled in from reference TRBV19 and TRBJ2-7, reads DGGITQSPKYLFRKEGQNVTLSCEQNLNHDAMYWYRQDPGQGLRLIYYSQIVNDFQKGDIAEGYSVSREKKESFPLTVTSAQKNPTAFYLCASGRGTKAYEQYFGPGTRLTVT.

The chain links TRBV19 to TRBJ2-7; tentatively, D is TRBD1 (6 bases). Germline loops: CDR1 LNHDA, CDR2 SQIVND (reference sequence). Trimming pared 0 bases from V and 1 base from J, leaving 13 bases between. This CDR3 has 16 residues. This chain's CDR3 is CASSIDRDRRSYEQYF. The CDR3 region has the DNA TGTGCCAGTAGTATAGACCGCGACAGGCGATCCTACGAGCAGTACTTC.

This chain links TRBV5-1 with TRBJ2-1; possible D gene TRBD2, 6 bases. The germline V and J ends were trimmed by 4 bases and 7 bases, with 18 bases remaining between them. Germline V gene sequence: CDR1 SGHRS, CDR2 YFSETQ. CDR3 length: 15 residues. CDR3 sequence reads: CASSPTSNSINEQFF. The CDR3 region has the DNA TGCGCCAGCAGCCCCACTAGCAATTCGATAAATGAGCAGTTCTTC.

This clone came up once. The chain joins TRBV19 to TRBJ2-3; D is uncertain. Trimming cost V 4 bases and J 0 bases, with 14 bases left between them. Looked up from germline, CDR1 is LNHDA and CDR2 is SQIVND (reference sequence). This CDR3 comprises 16 residues. CDR3 nucleotide sequence: TGTGCCAGTAGTACCCCCTCTTTTTCTAGCACAGATACGCAGTATTTT. It codes for CASSTPSFSSTDTQYF. Complete variable domain (other parts from reference TRBV19 and TRBJ2-3): DGGITQSPKYLFRKEGQNVTLSCEQNLNHDAMYWYRQDPGQGLRLIYYSQIVNDFQKGDIAEGYSVSREKKESFPLTVTSAQKNPTAFYLCASSTPSFSSTDTQYFGPGTRLTVL.

With respect to this clone: Different DNA sequences within this sample yield the same CDR3. In DNA, the CDR3 is TGCGCCAGCAGCCAAGGCACCGCGAACACCGGGGAGCTGTTTTTT. Encoded protein: CASSQGTANTGELFF. The J gene is TRBJ2-2, the V gene TRBV4-1; no clear D gene. The CDR3 sequence is 15 residues long. V was pared by 1 base and J by 0 bases, with 6 bases between. Germline V lookup: CDR1 MGHRA, CDR2 YSYEKL.

This chain links TRBV10-3 with TRBJ1-1; possible D gene TRBD1, 5 bases. Deletions cut 8 bases from V and 0 bases from J, with 13 bases between. From germline, CDR1 is ENHRY and CDR2 SYGVKD. The CDR3 extends over 14 amino acids. The CDR3 spells CAIWDPILNTEAFF. The CDR3, as DNA: TGTGCCATCTGGGACCCGATCCTGAACACTGAAGCTTTCTTT.

The gene calls are TRBV4-1 and TRBJ1-2; D is unresolved. This CDR3 spans 13 amino acids. The germline gives CDR1 MGHRA, CDR2 YSYEKL. V lost 2 bases, J lost 2 bases, and 6 bases lay in between. CDR3 region: CASSQPGNYGYTF. CDR3 sequence (DNA): TGCGCCAGCAGCCAACCGGGGAACTATGGCTACACCTTC.

There are a few counts of this clone. The V gene is TRBV4-1, the J gene TRBJ1-1; 8 positions agree with TRBD1. The CDR3 runs 15 residues. Per germline, CDR1 MGHRA and CDR2 YSYEKL. J was trimmed by 0 bases and V by 6 bases; bases with no gene match: 6. The CDR3 spells CASRIVQGVNTEAFF. As DNA, the CDR3 is TGCGCCAGCAGGATAGTACAGGGGGTGAACACTGAAGCTTTCTTT.

This clone was counted only a few times. The chain recombines TRBV19 with TRBJ2-7; D possibly uses TRBD1 or TRBD2 (6 bases each). CDR1 LNHDA and CDR2 SQIVND come from the germline V gene (reference sequence). V shed 6 bases and J shed 4 bases, with 16 bases lying between them. The CDR3 extends over 14 amino acids. The CDR3 sequence: CASRSRGGPYEQYF. CDR3 nucleotides: TGTGCCAGTAGATCCCGTGGGGGGCCTTACGAGCAGTACTTC.

Remarks on this clone: This CDR3 is also generated by other DNA sequences in the sample. This chain links TRBV6-5 with TRBJ2-7; no firm D call. In germline, CDR1 is MNHEY, CDR2 SVGAGI. The CDR3 sequence is 11 residues long. The V and J ends lost 4 bases and 7 bases respectively, with 8 bases between them. The CDR3 DNA follows: TGTGCCAGCAGTTCCCTCGGGGAGCAGTACTTC. It yields the protein CASSSLGEQYF.

In this sample, this clone turned up once. CDR3 amino acids: CASSLTAVETQYF. The CDR3 region has the DNA TGTGCCAGCAGCTTAACTGCCGTAGAGACCCAGTACTTC. The V call is TRBV7-2, the J call TRBJ2-5; D is undetermined. V lost 2 bases and J 4 bases, leaving 8 bases between the germline ends. Germline loops: CDR1 SGHTA, CDR2 FQGNSA. This CDR3 is built from 13 residues.